This T cell receptor beta chain was recorded in a study of monozygotic twins with inflammatory bowel disease. Template-switch reactions added UMIs with a 6-nucleotide sample barcode. Reprocessing the 5' RACE reads, TCRdb reports a single entry for every CDR3 protein and omits DNA. The listing contains 440,000 or so distinct CDR3 sequences. Germline V CDR1 and CDR2: SGHAT, FQNNGV. CDR3 length: 11 residues. Study findings and constraints: The authors could not tell different T cell subtypes apart. In patient repertoires, differing immunosuppressive treatments may have added some variability.

As concerns this clonotype: Its antigen is not identified.

The chain employs TRBV11-2 and TRBJ2-7. Material for sequencing was blood. The receptor was derived from a human donor with ulcerative colitis or Crohn's disease, or a healthy co-twin of an affected twin (not recorded which). The CDR3 protein is CASSSGREQYF.